This T cell receptor (beta chain) was identified in a study of T cell responses to AZD1222 COVID-19 vaccine. Whole-study findings and limits: Spike was spanned by vaccine-associated CD4 TCRs, with dominance at 160-218 and 743-854. Donors were chiefly white British, with a greater number of females, and clonal diversity was perhaps underestimated. Repertoires were collected only later (after the peak T cell response had occurred).

V was pared by 7 bases and J by 5 bases, with 14 bases between. Germline V lookup: CDR1 WSHSY, CDR2 SAAADI. CDR3 length: 13 residues. The data were produced by immunoSEQ multiplex PCR, yet TCRdb's version contains in-frame clones alone and is incomplete. The sample has about 150,000 clones, about 89% seen once. With respect to this clone: Antigen: not known.

This material consisted of peripheral blood, taken 28 days after the second dose of the MenACWY control vaccine. This sequence originates from an adult who received the MenACWY meningococcal vaccine as a control. V gene TRBV10-2 combines with J gene TRBJ2-5, with D possibly being TRBD1 or TRBD2 (5 bases each). CDR3 in amino acids: CASTRTEGETQYF. CDR3 nucleotide sequence: TGCGCCAGCACCCGGACCGAGGGGGAGACCCAGTACTTC.